Listed below are T cell receptor beta chains from one sample, sequenced in a study of regulatory T cells in long-lasting Graves disease. In TCRdb, the multiplex PCR reads were re-called with MiXCR into one record per CDR3 protein. The table lists fewer than 650,000 distinct CDR3 sequences, roughly 15% of them singletons. This sample also appeared in a second study, on T cells in Graves' hyperthyroidism and ophthalmopathy.

The source was peripheral blood mononuclear cells (PBMCs), collected at new diagnosis, from a patient treated with antithyroid drugs. The origin of the receptors is a man aged 18 to 35 with Graves disease. The CDR3 runs from the conserved cysteine through the conserved F or W. A D gene is named only where the DNA matches it firmly. The size field is filled for only some rows; it gives once, few, many or a size class.

v_call	clone_size	j_call	d_call	cdr3_aa	cdr3_nt
TRBV9	NA	TRBJ1-6	TRBD1	CASSVSTDRGYSPLHF	TGTGCCAGCAGCGTTTCGACGGACAGGGGTTATTCACCCCTCCACTTT
TRBV28	NA	TRBJ1-4	NA	CASGGSGNLNEKLFF	TGTGCCAGCGGTGGGTCAGGGAACCTAAATGAAAAACTGTTTTTT
TRBV18	few	TRBJ1-6	NA	CASSPIEALFDSPLHF	TGTGCCAGCTCACCAATCGAGGCCTTATTCGATTCACCCCTCCACTTT
TRBV13	NA	TRBJ1-3	NA	CASRYGLRLHSGNTIYF	TGTGCCAGCAGATATGGGTTAAGACTCCACTCTGGAAACACCATATATTTT
TRBV10-3	few	TRBJ1-1	NA	CATLQGDTEAFF	TGTGCCACCCTTCAGGGTGACACTGAAGCTTTCTTT
TRBV20-1	many	TRBJ2-7	NA	CSASPRPSYEQYF	TGCAGTGCTAGTCCTAGGCCTAGCTACGAGCAGTACTTC
TRBV30	many	TRBJ2-1	TRBD1	CAWRLQGVYNEQFF	TGTGCCTGGAGACTACAGGGGGTTTACAATGAGCAGTTCTTC
TRBV29-1	NA	TRBJ1-1	TRBD1	CSVEDLGQGAGAFF	TGCAGCGTTGAAGACCTTGGACAGGGGGCTGGAGCTTTCTTT
TRBV3-1	many	TRBJ2-1	NA	CASSQRLTNEQFF	TGTGCCAGCAGCCAACGCTTGACCAATGAGCAGTTCTTC
TRBV7-2	many	TRBJ2-2	TRBD2	CASSLRGGGAGELFF	TGTGCCAGCAGCTTACGCGGTGGGGGGGCCGGGGAGCTGTTTTTT
TRBV28	NA	TRBJ2-7	NA	CASSFSEGKDEQYF	TGTGCCAGCAGTTTTAGTGAAGGGAAGGACGAGCAGTACTTC
TRBV20-1	NA	TRBJ1-6	NA	CSARPTGRLTNNSPLHF	TGCAGTGCTAGACCCACAGGCAGACTCACCAATAATTCACCCCTCCACTTT
TRBV5-1	many	TRBJ2-7	TRBD1	CASSSDRVSEQYF	TGCGCCAGCAGCTCGGACAGGGTAAGCGAGCAGTACTTC
TRBV12-3/TRBV12-4	many	TRBJ1-5	TRBD1	CASSGLGQGDQPQHF	TGTGCCAGCAGTGGACTGGGACAGGGAGATCAGCCCCAGCATTTT
TRBV18	many	TRBJ1-5	TRBD1	CASSQGQGVNQPQHF	TGTGCCAGCTCACAGGGACAGGGCGTGAATCAGCCCCAGCATTTT
TRBV6-1	NA	TRBJ1-2	TRBD1	CASSQDREYGYTF	TGTGCCAGCAGTCAAGACAGGGAATATGGCTACACCTTC
TRBV28	many	TRBJ2-1	TRBD1	CASSLFLGTVGYNEQFF	TGTGCCAGCAGTTTATTTTTGGGGACAGTAGGCTACAATGAGCAGTTCTTC
TRBV2	NA	TRBJ1-1	TRBD1	CASRGQGPNAEAFF	TGTGCCAGCAGAGGACAGGGACCGAACGCTGAAGCTTTCTTT
TRBV2	few	TRBJ1-3	NA	CASSEDRFSGNTIYF	TGTGCCAGCAGTGAAGACAGGTTCTCTGGAAACACCATATATTTT
TRBV11-3	NA	TRBJ1-6	TRBD1	CASSRDSLSPLHF	TGTGCCAGCAGCCGGGACAGTTTGTCACCCCTCCACTTT
TRBV5-1	few	TRBJ1-5	TRBD1	CASSWQGGEQPQHF	TGCGCCAGCAGCTGGCAGGGGGGGGAGCAGCCCCAGCATTTT
TRBV7-9	many	TRBJ1-3	TRBD1	CASSPLGDRGNTIYF	TGTGCCAGCAGCCCCCTGGGGGACAGAGGAAACACCATATATTTT
TRBV5-1	NA	TRBJ2-7	TRBD2	CASSYGLAGERYEQYF	TGCGCCAGCAGCTACGGACTAGCGGGAGAGAGGTACGAGCAGTACTTC
TRBV20-1	few	TRBJ2-5	TRBD2	CSATGLAGQETQYF	TGCAGTGCTACGGGACTAGCGGGACAAGAGACCCAGTACTTC
TRBV11-2	NA	TRBJ2-5	TRBD1	CASSGRTGTGETQYF	TGTGCCAGCAGCGGCCGGACAGGGACGGGGGAGACCCAGTACTTC
TRBV5-1	many	TRBJ2-5	NA	CASSLGYSGRKNQETQYF	TGCGCCAGCAGCTTGGGCTACTCGGGAAGGAAAAACCAAGAGACCCAGTACTTC
TRBV10-2	NA	TRBJ1-2	NA	CASSEFPSGQLLGGYTF	TGCGCCAGCAGTGAGTTCCCGTCTGGCCAGCTCCTCGGTGGCTACACCTTC
TRBV9	few	TRBJ1-1	TRBD1	CASSETGAANTEAFF	TGTGCCAGCAGCGAGACAGGGGCAGCGAACACTGAAGCTTTCTTT
TRBV10-3	once	TRBJ2-7	TRBD1	CATVPDRGYEQYF	TGTGCCACCGTCCCGGACAGGGGTTACGAGCAGTACTTC
TRBV5-1	many	TRBJ2-1	TRBD1	CASSPGTGKGEQFF	TGCGCCAGCAGCCCCGGGACAGGCAAGGGTGAGCAGTTCTTC
TRBV10-2	NA	TRBJ2-2	NA	CASSAALNTGELFF	TGCGCCAGCAGTGCGGCTCTTAACACCGGGGAGCTGTTTTTT
TRBV20-1	NA	TRBJ2-1	NA	CSAREIGYSYNEQFF	TGCAGTGCTAGAGAGATAGGTTACTCCTACAATGAGCAGTTCTTC
TRBV5-6	NA	TRBJ1-1	NA	CASSLNSEAFF	TGTGCCAGCAGCCTTAACTCGGAAGCTTTCTTT
TRBV11-1	many	TRBJ1-1	TRBD1	CASSFGVGTGSMNTEAFF	TGTGCCAGCAGCTTCGGGGTGGGGACAGGCTCTATGAACACTGAAGCTTTCTTT
TRBV12-5	few	TRBJ1-2	TRBD1	CASGTDRLANYGYTF	TGTGCTAGTGGTACGGACAGGTTAGCTAACTATGGCTACACCTTC
TRBV24-1	NA	TRBJ2-1	TRBD1	CATSDPGQGGAYNEQFF	TGTGCCACCAGTGATCCCGGACAGGGGGGGGCCTACAATGAGCAGTTCTTC
TRBV5-1	NA	TRBJ2-3	NA	CASSTLPQGRGVADTQYF	TGCGCCAGCAGCACCCTGCCACAGGGGAGGGGGGTCGCGGATACGCAGTATTTT
TRBV7-3	many	TRBJ2-7	TRBD1	CASSASGGTGDEQYF	TGTGCCAGCAGCGCCTCGGGCGGGACAGGGGACGAGCAGTACTTC